This TCR beta chain was documented in a study of cytomegalovirus exposure and HLA in healthy donors. To note about this clone: Its cognate antigen is unknown. Distinct nucleotide sequences in the sample also encode this CDR3.

Primers included in the PCR were 60 Vbeta and 13 Jbeta primers. Generated by immunoSEQ multiplex PCR, the TCRdb table keeps only in-frame clones and is missing some. The data contain over 150,000 clones, 75% to 90% of them singletons. The CDR3 contains 13 residues. The junction had 4 bases not matched to a gene; V was cut back by 6 bases and J by 3 bases. CDR1 and CDR2 from the germline V gene are MNHNS and SASEGT. Findings and caveats of the study: Reports state that TCR beta sequences accurately predicted most subjects' HLA-A and HLA-B alleles. Later analysis identified a missense DCLRE1C variant that was linked to TCR beta V- and J-gene trimming.

The receptor comes from a male donor in good health and CMV-seronegative. The source material was PBMCs. V gene TRBV6-1 combines with J gene TRBJ2-7; 8 bases are shared with TRBD1. The CDR3, as DNA: TGTGCCAGCAGCTCCGGGACAGGCTACGAGCAGTACTTC. This translates into CASSSGTGYEQYF.